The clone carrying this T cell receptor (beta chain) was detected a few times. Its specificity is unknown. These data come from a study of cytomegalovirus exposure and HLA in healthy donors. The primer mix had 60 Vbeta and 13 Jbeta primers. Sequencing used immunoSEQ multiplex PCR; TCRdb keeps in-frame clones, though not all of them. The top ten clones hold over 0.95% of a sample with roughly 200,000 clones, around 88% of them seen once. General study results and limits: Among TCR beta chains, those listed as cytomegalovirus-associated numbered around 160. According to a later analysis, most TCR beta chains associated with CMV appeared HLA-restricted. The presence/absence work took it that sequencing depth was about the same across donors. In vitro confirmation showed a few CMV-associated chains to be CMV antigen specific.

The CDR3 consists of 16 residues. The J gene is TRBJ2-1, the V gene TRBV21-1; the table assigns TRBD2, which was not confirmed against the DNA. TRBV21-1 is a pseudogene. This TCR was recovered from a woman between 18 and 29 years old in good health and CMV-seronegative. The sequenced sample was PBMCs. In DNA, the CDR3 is TGTGCCAGCAGCCGCTATTGCGGTAGCTCCTACAATGGGCAGTTCTTC. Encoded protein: CASSRYCGSSYNGQFF.